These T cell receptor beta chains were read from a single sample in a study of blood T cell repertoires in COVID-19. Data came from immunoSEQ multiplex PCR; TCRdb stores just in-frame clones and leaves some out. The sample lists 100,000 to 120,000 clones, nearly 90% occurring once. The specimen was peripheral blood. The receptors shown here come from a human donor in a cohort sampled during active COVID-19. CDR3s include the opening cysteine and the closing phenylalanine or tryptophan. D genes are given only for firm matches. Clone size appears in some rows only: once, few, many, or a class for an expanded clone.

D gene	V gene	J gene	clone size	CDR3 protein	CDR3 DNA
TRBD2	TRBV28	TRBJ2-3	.	CASSTILAGADTQYF	TGTGCCAGCAGTACCATACTAGCGGGAGCGGATACGCAGTATTTT
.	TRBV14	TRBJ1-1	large	CASSQDMNTEAFF	TGTGCCAGCAGCCAAGATATGAACACTGAAGCTTTCTTT
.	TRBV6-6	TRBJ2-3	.	CASRVGNRNTDTQYF	TGTGCCAGCAGGGTGGGCAACCGTAACACAGATACGCAGTATTTT
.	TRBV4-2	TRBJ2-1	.	CASSQEREYYNEQFF	TGTGCCAGCAGCCAAGAGCGGGAATACTACAATGAGCAGTTCTTC
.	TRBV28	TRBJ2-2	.	CASSFLAGELFF	TGTGCCAGCAGTTTCTTAGCCGGGGAGCTGTTTTTT
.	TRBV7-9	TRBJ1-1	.	CASSLAVTEAFF	TGTGCCAGCAGCTTGGCGGTCACTGAAGCTTTCTTT
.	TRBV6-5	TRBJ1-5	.	CASSKYSNQPQHF	TGTGCCAGCTCTAAGTATAGCAATCAGCCCCAGCATTTT
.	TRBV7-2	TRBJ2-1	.	CASSLAGGYSEQFF	TGTGCCAGCAGCTTAGCGGGGGGATACAGTGAGCAGTTCTTC
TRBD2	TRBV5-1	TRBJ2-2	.	CASSLVAGGTGELFF	TGCGCCAGCAGCTTGGTAGCGGGGGGCACCGGGGAGCTGTTTTTT
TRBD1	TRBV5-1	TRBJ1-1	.	CASSTGAGTLGNTEAFF	TGCGCCAGCAGCACAGGGGCGGGGACCCTCGGGAACACTGAAGCTTTCTTT
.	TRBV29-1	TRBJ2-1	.	CSVGRSSRVTSNEQFF	TGCAGCGTTGGTAGGTCTTCTCGGGTGACGAGCAATGAGCAGTTCTTC
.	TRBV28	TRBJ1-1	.	CASSLSQTWNTEAFF	TGTGCCAGCAGTTTATCGCAGACATGGAACACTGAAGCTTTCTTT
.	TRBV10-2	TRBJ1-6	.	CASSEIQGHDSPLHF	TGCGCCAGCAGTGAGATACAGGGTCACGATTCACCCCTCCACTTT
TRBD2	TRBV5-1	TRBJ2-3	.	CASSLAGGGTQYF	TGCGCCAGCAGCTTGGCGGGAGGCGGTACGCAGTATTTT
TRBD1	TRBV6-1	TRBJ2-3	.	CASSERGDRADTQYF	TGTGCCAGCAGTGAACGGGGGGACAGGGCAGATACGCAGTATTTT
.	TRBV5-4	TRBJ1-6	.	CASSLFGMQGTPLHF	TGTGCCAGCAGCTTGTTCGGTATGCAGGGGACACCCCTCCACTTT